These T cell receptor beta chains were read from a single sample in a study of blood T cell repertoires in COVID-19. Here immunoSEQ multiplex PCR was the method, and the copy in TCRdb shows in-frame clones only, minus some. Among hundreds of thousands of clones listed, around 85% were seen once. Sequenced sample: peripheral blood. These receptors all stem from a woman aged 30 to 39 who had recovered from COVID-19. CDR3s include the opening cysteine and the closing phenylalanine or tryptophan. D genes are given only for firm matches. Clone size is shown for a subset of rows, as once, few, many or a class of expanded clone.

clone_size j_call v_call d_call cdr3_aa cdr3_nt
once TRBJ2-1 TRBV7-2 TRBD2 CASSQDTSGRGSHGVF TGTGCCAGCAGCCAGGATACTAGCGGGAGGGGAAGCCATGGAGTCTTC
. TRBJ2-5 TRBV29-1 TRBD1 CSVDPGGETQYF TGCAGCGTTGATCCAGGGGGCGAGACCCAGTACTTC
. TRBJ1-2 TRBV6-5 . CASRRTINYGYTF TGTGCCAGCAGAAGGACAATTAACTATGGCTACACCTTC
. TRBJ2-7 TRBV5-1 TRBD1 CASSVDLGTGGNEQYF TGCGCCAGCAGCGTGGACTTAGGGACAGGGGGCAACGAGCAGTACTTC
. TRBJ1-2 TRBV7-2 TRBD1 CASGAQGASYGYTF TGTGCCAGCGGGGCACAGGGGGCATCCTATGGCTACACCTTC
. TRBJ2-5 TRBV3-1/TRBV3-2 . CASSQVSGEQETQYF TGTGCCAGCAGCCAAGTCTCAGGGGAGCAAGAGACCCAGTACTTC
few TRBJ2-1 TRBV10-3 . CAISPRGDNEQFF TGTGCCATCAGTCCCCGGGGAGACAATGAGCAGTTCTTC
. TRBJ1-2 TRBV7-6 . CASSLGLGEDGYTF TGTGCCAGCAGCTTAGGATTGGGAGAGGATGGCTACACCTTC
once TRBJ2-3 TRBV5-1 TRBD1 CASSLRRDRGLYRADTQYF TGCGCCAGCAGCTTGCGCAGGGACAGGGGATTATATAGGGCAGATACGCAGTATTTT
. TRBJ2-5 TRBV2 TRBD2 CASSEAHLAGGLGETQYF TGTGCCAGCAGTGAAGCGCATCTAGCGGGAGGCTTGGGAGAGACCCAGTACTTC
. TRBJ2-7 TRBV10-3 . CASSLSAGAIAYEQYF TGTGCCTCATCGTTATCGGCGGGGGCGATAGCCTACGAGCAGTACTTC
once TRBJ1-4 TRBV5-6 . CASSLNRVEEKLFF TGTGCCAGCAGCTTAAACAGGGTAGAGGAAAAACTGTTTTTT
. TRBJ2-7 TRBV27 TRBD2 CASSTAGTSGRIVSYEQYF TGTGCCAGCAGTACCGCCGGGACTAGCGGGAGAATAGTCTCCTACGAGCAGTACTTC
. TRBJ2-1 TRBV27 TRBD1 CASSPGQGDYNEQFF TGTGCCAGCAGTCCTGGACAGGGGGACTACAATGAGCAGTTCTTC
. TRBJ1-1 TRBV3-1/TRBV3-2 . CASSQPGGMNTEAFF TGTGCCAGCAGCCAGCCGGGGGGAATGAACACTGAAGCTTTCTTT
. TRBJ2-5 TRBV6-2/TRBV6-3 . CASSQTTISLPVGTQYF TGTGCCAGCAGTCAGACGACCATATCACTACCGGTAGGGACCCAGTACTTC
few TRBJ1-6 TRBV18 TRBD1 CASSPLYGDRGSYNSPLHF TGTGCCAGCTCGCCCTTATATGGGGACAGGGGGTCCTATAATTCACCCCTCCACTTT
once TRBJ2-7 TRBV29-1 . CSVDRGSSEQYF TGCAGCGTTGACAGGGGATCCAGCGAGCAGTACTTC